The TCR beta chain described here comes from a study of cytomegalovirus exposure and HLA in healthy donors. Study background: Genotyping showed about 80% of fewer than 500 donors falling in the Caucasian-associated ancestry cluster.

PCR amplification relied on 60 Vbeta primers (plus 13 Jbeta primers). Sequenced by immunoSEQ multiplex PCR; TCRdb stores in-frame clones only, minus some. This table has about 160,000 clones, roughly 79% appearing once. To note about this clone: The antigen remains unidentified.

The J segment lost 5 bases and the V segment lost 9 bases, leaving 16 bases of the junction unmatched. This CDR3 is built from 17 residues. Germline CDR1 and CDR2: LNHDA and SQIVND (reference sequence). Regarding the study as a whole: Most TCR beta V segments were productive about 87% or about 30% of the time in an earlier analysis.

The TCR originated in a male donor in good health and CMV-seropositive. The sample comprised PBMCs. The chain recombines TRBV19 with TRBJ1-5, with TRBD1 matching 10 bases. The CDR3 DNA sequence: TGTGCCAGCCATATCTCCCGGGGACAGGGGACGGATCAGCCCCAGCATTTT. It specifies CASHISRGQGTDQPQHF.